This T cell receptor (beta chain) was captured in a study of shared clonotypes between healthy human individuals. The wider study: CD4 naive and memory got three plates each, CD8 naive two, CD8 memory one. General study results and limits: Generation probabilities were higher for clonotypes shared across all four sorted-subset donors than for unshared ones. Shared across a few donors were roughly 5% of the naive CD4 clonotypes.

TCRdb's table, derived via immunoSEQ multiplex PCR, lists solely in-frame clones and lacks some. The table includes over a million clones, roughly 96% detected once. About this clone: Its antigen is currently unknown.

The receptor was derived from a young man in good health. Sequencing input: naive CD4+ T cells sorted from blood. As to subset: CD45RA+ positively selected.

The CDR3 loop is CASSIRAGRGVREAFF. The CDR3 DNA sequence: TGTGCCAGTAGTATCCGGGCCGGGAGGGGCGTACGTGAAGCTTTCTTT. The chain has TRBV19 and TRBJ1-1, with D perhaps matching TRBD1 (5 bases). V dropped 3 bases and J dropped 7 bases, with 21 bases sitting between them. This CDR3 contains 16 residues. Germline V gives CDR1 LNHDA, CDR2 SQIVND (reference sequence).